This TCR beta chain derives from a study of cytomegalovirus exposure and HLA in healthy donors. Background on the study: Unique TCRs numbering some 93 million, obtained from HLA-typed donors, made up an early data release. General observations from the study: In most subjects, TCR beta sequences reportedly gave accurate predictions of HLA-A and HLA-B alleles. Only CMV serostatus was available as immune exposure information. Rarity characterized most TCR sequences, yet some public TCRs appeared in many donors.

A note on this clone: What it binds is unknown.

13 Jbeta primers and 60 Vbeta primers were used for the PCR. Some clones are missing from TCRdb's copy, which holds only in-frame ones; the method was immunoSEQ multiplex PCR. The table includes over 150,000 clones, approximately 78% detected once. The V segment lost 1 base and the J segment 7 bases; nucleotides outside the gene matches: 7. The CDR3 contains 15 residues. Germline V CDR1 and CDR2: SEHNR, FQNEAQ (reference sequence). The V gene is TRBV7-9, the J gene TRBJ1-5, with 7 positions matching TRBD1. The TCR sequence derives from a male donor in good health and CMV-seropositive. Sample: PBMCs. The chain's CDR3 is CASSLGQGVGQPQHF. The CDR3 nucleotides are TGTGCCAGCAGCTTAGGTCAGGGGGTAGGACAGCCCCAGCATTTT. Filled out from reference TRBV7-9 and TRBJ1-5, the complete variable domain reads DTGVSQNPRHKITKRGQNVTFRCDPISEHNRLYWYRQTLGQGPEFLTYFQNEAQLEKSRLLSDRFSAERPKGSFSTLEIQRTEQGDSAMYLCASSLGQGVGQPQHFGDGTRLSIL.